These 9 T cell receptor beta chains originate from one sample sequenced in a study of cytomegalovirus exposure and HLA in healthy donors. The PCR made use of 60 Vbeta and 13 Jbeta primers. TCRdb's copy holds only in-frame clones and misses some; the assay was immunoSEQ multiplex PCR. The sample shows some 190,000 clones, roughly 80% of them seen only once. The sample was PBMCs. The source is a male donor in good health and CMV-seronegative.

The chain recombines TRBV12-5 with TRBJ2-3; D might be TRBD1 (6 bases). Trimming took 3 bases from V and 2 from J, leaving 12 bases between them. Germline V gene sequence: CDR1 LGHNT, CDR2 FRNRAP. This CDR3 region has 15 residues. The CDR3 DNA is TGTGCTAGTGGTTTCGGACAGACCCACACAGATACGCAGTATTTT. Its translation is CASGFGQTHTDTQYF.

V gene TRBV7-2 combines with J gene TRBJ2-2, with 8 nucleotides matching TRBD2. Losses at the gene ends were 5 bases for V and 3 bases for J; bases not matched to a gene: 5. From germline, CDR1 is SGHTA and CDR2 FQGNSA. There are 15 residues in the CDR3. The chain's CDR3 is CASSRALADTGELFF. The CDR3, as DNA: TGTGCCAGCAGCCGTGCACTAGCGGACACCGGGGAGCTGTTTTTT.

The rearrangement uses TRBV28 and TRBJ1-1; 7 bases map to TRBD1. The CDR3 is made up of 15 amino acids. V was clipped by 6 bases and J by 5 bases; unmatched bases: 12. The germline gives CDR1 MDHEN, CDR2 SYDVKM. CDR3 protein: CASRLHHRGWTEAFF. CDR3 DNA sequence: TGTGCCAGCAGGTTACACCACAGGGGTTGGACTGAAGCTTTCTTT.

As DNA, the CDR3 is TGTGCCAGCAGAGCACAGAATGTGGCCTATGGCTACACCTTC. Protein sequence: CASRAQNVAYGYTF. This sequence joins TRBV7-2 and TRBJ1-2, with D unresolved. The CDR3 covers 14 residues. The V gene lost 6 bases and the J gene lost 4 bases, with 15 bases spanning the gap. Germline loops: CDR1 SGHTA, CDR2 FQGNSA.

V is TRBV18 and J is TRBJ2-3, with 9 bases that match TRBD1. This CDR3 has 16 amino acids. V lost 0 bases to trimming and J lost 3 bases; unmatched junction nucleotides: 4. Germline V gene sequence: CDR1 KGHSH, CDR2 LQKENI. CDR3 bases: TGTGCCAGCTCACCACCGAACAGGGGGCGGACAGATACGCAGTATTTT. This codes for CASSPPNRGRTDTQYF.

This clone was seen more than once but under ten times. The chain combines TRBV4-1 with TRBJ1-4; D gene unclear. The length of the CDR3 is 13 residues. V lost 11 bases to trimming and J lost 2 bases, with 12 bases between them. Looked up from germline, CDR1 is MGHRA and CDR2 is YSYEKL. CDR3 DNA: TGCGCCTCCACCGAGGGCACTAATGAAAAACTGTTTTTT. It translates to CASTEGTNEKLFF.

The CDR3 DNA is TGCGCCAGCAGCCAAGTTGCGACAGGGGGGTCTGAAGCTTTCTTT. This gives the protein CASSQVATGGSEAFF. This rearrangement joins TRBV4-3 to TRBJ1-1; 9 nucleotides agree with TRBD1. The CDR3 is 15 amino acids. J gave up 6 bases and V 1 base, and 6 bases lay outside the gene matches. The germline V gene has CDR1 LGHNA and CDR2 YSLEER.

The gene calls are TRBV29-1 and TRBJ1-1; tentatively, D is TRBD1 (6 bases). Trimming removed 7 bases from V and 7 bases from J, with 19 bases in between. Germline values: CDR1 SQVTM, CDR2 ANQGSEA. CDR3 length equals 13 residues. The CDR3 DNA reads TGCAGCGCGGCTACGGACAGAGAAGGTGAAGCTTTCTTT. It translates to CSAATDREGEAFF.

This sequence joins TRBV6-6 and TRBJ1-2, with a weak D call TRBD1 (5 bases). This CDR3 has 16 amino acids. Germline values: CDR1 MNHNY, CDR2 SVGAGI (reference sequence). V was trimmed by 0 bases and J by 0 bases, leaving 11 bases between them. CDR3 bases: TGTGCCAGCAGTTACTCGGGACTGACCTCTAACTATGGCTACACCTTC. It codes for CASSYSGLTSNYGYTF.